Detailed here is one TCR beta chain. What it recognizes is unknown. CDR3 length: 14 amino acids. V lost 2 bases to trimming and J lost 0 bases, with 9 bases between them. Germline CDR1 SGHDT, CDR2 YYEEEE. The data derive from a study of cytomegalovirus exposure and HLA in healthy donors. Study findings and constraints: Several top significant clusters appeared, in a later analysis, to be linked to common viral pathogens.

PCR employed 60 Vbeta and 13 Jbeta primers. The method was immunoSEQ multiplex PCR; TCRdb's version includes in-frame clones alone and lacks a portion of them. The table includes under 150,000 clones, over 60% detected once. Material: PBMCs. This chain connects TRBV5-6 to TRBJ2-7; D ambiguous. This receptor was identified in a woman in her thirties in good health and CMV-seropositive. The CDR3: CASSFSLSSYEQYF. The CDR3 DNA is TGTGCCAGCAGCTTTTCATTGAGCTCCTACGAGCAGTACTTC.